Presented here are 10 T cell receptor beta chains from one specimen sequenced in a study of blood T cell repertoires in COVID-19. Using immunoSEQ multiplex PCR, the repertoire was profiled, and TCRdb retains in-frame clones only, with some absent. The sample contains a few hundred thousand clones, about 85% of which appear only once. What was sequenced was PBMCs or T cells enriched from blood (not recorded which). The receptors come from a woman aged 45-65 years who had been exposed to COVID-19.

This chain links TRBV23-1 with TRBJ2-2; the match to TRBD2 covers 7 bases. TRBV23-1 is assigned to the ORF class and has an uncertain function. The CDR3 has 18 residues. V shed 7 bases, J shed 4 bases, and the junction held 18 bases outside the gene matches. The CDR3 coding sequence is TGCGCCAGCACGCCGGGGACTATAAAACCTTCTCCCACCGGGGAGCTGTTTTTT. Residues: CASTPGTIKPSPTGELFF.

This rearrangement joins TRBV27 to TRBJ1-5; the D gene is possibly TRBD1 (6 bases). Trimming removed 2 bases from V and 3 bases from J, with 14 bases in between. The CDR3 has 16 residues. Germline-derived CDR1 and CDR2 are MNHEY and SMNVEV (reference sequence). The CDR3 sequence is CASSLGAGATNQPQHF. The CDR3 region has the DNA TGTGCCAGCAGTTTAGGTGCAGGGGCAACCAATCAGCCCCAGCATTTT.

The CDR3 sequence is CASRAGRLYNEQFF. CDR3 coding DNA: TGTGCCAGCAGAGCCGGGAGACTCTACAATGAGCAGTTCTTC. The chain recombines TRBV2 with TRBJ2-1, with D possibly TRBD2 on 6 matching bases. The CDR3 sequence is 14 residues long. Trimming shortened V by 6 bases and J by 3 bases, and 12 bases separated the two germline ends. Germline CDR1 is SNHLY and CDR2 is FYNNEI. The variable domain in full, with the rest retrieved from reference TRBV2 and TRBJ2-1, is EPEVTQTPSHQVTQMGQEVILRCVPISNHLYFYWYRQILGQKVEFLVSFYNNEISEKSEIFDDQFSVERPDGSNFTLKIRSTKLEDSAMYFCASRAGRLYNEQFFGPGTRLTVL.

The rearrangement links TRBV27 to TRBJ1-1, with D perhaps matching TRBD1 (6 bases). The V and J ends lost 4 bases and 5 bases respectively, with 8 bases between them. The CDR3 runs 12 residues. Germline-derived CDR1 and CDR2 are MNHEY and SMNVEV (reference sequence). The CDR3 nucleotides read TGTGCCAGCAGTTCAGGGGAGACTGAAGCTTTCTTT. Residues: CASSSGETEAFF.

V is TRBV29-1 and J is TRBJ1-1, with TRBD1 identical over 7 bases. CDR1 is SQVTM and CDR2 is ANQGSEA in the germline V gene. J was trimmed by 3 bases and V by 8 bases; bases with no gene match: 12. The CDR3 is made up of 14 amino acids. This CDR3 is CSSGQAGRDTEAFF. The CDR3 DNA reads TGCAGCTCTGGACAGGCGGGAAGGGACACTGAAGCTTTCTTT.

The rearrangement joins TRBV5-1 to TRBJ1-2; 12 nucleotides line up with TRBD1. Looked up from germline, CDR1 is SGHRS and CDR2 is YFSETQ. J lost 4 bases, V lost 4 bases, and 8 bases had no gene match. The CDR3 runs to 16 residues. The CDR3: CASSPGTGGASYGYTF. CDR3 bases: TGCGCCAGCAGCCCCGGGACAGGGGGCGCGAGCTATGGCTACACCTTC.

V is TRBV5-4 and J is TRBJ2-7; a weak D match, TRBD1 (6 bases). The CDR3 length is 13 residues. V lost 0 bases, J lost 3 bases, and 7 bases lay in between. Germline values: CDR1 SGHNT, CDR2 YYREEE (reference sequence). CDR3 coding DNA: TGTGCCAGCAGCTTGGACAGGGACTACGAGCAGTACTTC. This sequence encodes CASSLDRDYEQYF. Full variable domain (missing parts from reference TRBV5-4 and TRBJ2-7): ETGVTQSPTHLIKTRGQQVTLRCSSQSGHNTVSWYQQALGQGPQFIFQYYREEENGRGNFPPRFSGLQFPNYSSELNVNALELDDSALYLCASSLDRDYEQYFGPGTRLTVT.

This chain links TRBV20-1 with TRBJ1-4, with D uncertain. The V and J ends lost 3 bases and 5 bases respectively, with 13 bases between them. CDR3 size: 14 residues. The germline gives CDR1 DFQATT, CDR2 SNEGSKA (reference sequence). CDR3 bases: TGCAGTGCTAGTTCGGCAGCTAGGAATGAAAAACTGTTTTTT. Protein sequence: CSASSAARNEKLFF.

The J gene is TRBJ2-7, the V gene TRBV7-9; 9 bases are shared with TRBD1. This CDR3 is built from 18 residues. The V segment lost 5 bases and the J segment 5 bases; nucleotides outside the gene matches: 19. The germline gives CDR1 SEHNR, CDR2 FQNEAQ (reference sequence). The CDR3 nucleotides are TGTGCCAGCAGCGCAATTCCGGGGACAGGGAGAATATTCAACGAGCAGTACTTC. It codes for CASSAIPGTGRIFNEQYF.

In its sample, this clone was seen a few times. The CDR3 loop reads CASSQVQRQETQYF. The CDR3 coding sequence is TGTGCCAGCAGCCAAGTACAGAGACAAGAGACCCAGTACTTC. V is TRBV3-1 (or the pseudogene TRBV3-2) and J is TRBJ2-5, with D hard to call. Trimming took off 1 base at V and 2 bases at J, with 8 bases between the two ends. CDR1 and CDR2 from the germline V gene are LGHDT and YNNKEL (reference sequence). The CDR3 consists of 14 residues.